This T cell receptor beta chain was identified in a study of OX40 agonist ivuxolimab in advanced cancers. Study-level information: Among those enrolled, mean age was about 60 years (range roughly 23 to 85) and 82.7% were male. Partial responses were observed in three patients, of whom one had hepatocellular carcinoma and two had cutaneous melanoma.

The ends were cut back, 4 bases at V and 7 bases at J, with 14 bases in the middle. The CDR3 is made up of 13 amino acids. The germline CDR1 and CDR2 sequences are SGHRS and YFSETQ. Blood sampling was done at baseline, cycle 4 day 1, and cycle 7 day 1. TCRdb keeps only in-frame clones here, not all; method: immunoSEQ multiplex PCR. The table lists 85,000 to 100,000 clones, approximately 93% of them singletons. This sequence was found in an adult with an advanced solid tumor such as melanoma, head and neck, liver or kidney cancer. The J gene is TRBJ1-2, the V gene TRBV5-1; weak D call: TRBD1 (5 bases). The sequenced sample was CD4+ or CD8+ T cells sorted from blood, obtained in a trial of the OX40 agonist ivuxolimab. The CDR3 reads CASSPPGRGGYTF. The CDR3 coding sequence is TGCGCCAGCAGCCCTCCAGGGCGGGGTGGCTACACCTTC.